This T cell receptor beta chain appears in the sequencing data of a study of CD8+CD57+ T cells in acquired aplastic anemia. Study-wide points: Patients and controls shared under 35 CD8+ CDR3 sequences, which appeared highly expressed in patients and within their immunodominant clones.

Only patients with CD8+CD57+ cell expansion on flow cytometry were chosen for sequencing. For CDR3 and TCR beta VDJ profiling, genomic DNA was the template used. Each CDR3 protein gets one entry after TCRdb re-called the reads with MiXCR. The sample comprises about 240,000 distinct CDR3 sequences, around 43% of which are singletons, and 7.8% rests with the top ten. This CDR3 has 16 residues. Per germline, CDR1 MGHRA and CDR2 YSYEKL. Trimming took 0 bases from V and 3 from J, leaving 14 bases between them. This clonotype was observed at least ten times. Its target is unknown. V and J are TRBV4-1 and TRBJ1-2; D is uncertain. The sequence came from a human donor with aplastic anemia. The sequenced material came from sorted CD4+, CD8+, or CD8+CD57+ T cells (not recorded which) from PBMCs. The CDR3 region has the DNA TGCGCCAGCAGCCAAGAGGGAACGTCCAGTGACTATGGCTACACCTTC. The encoded protein is CASSQEGTSSDYGYTF.